One and the same sample provided the 11 T cell receptor beta chains below, sequenced in a study of beta chain features in type 1 diabetes. As every portion of the isolated RNA was reverse transcribed, the sequencing read expressed TCRB transcripts. This table comes from immunoSEQ multiplex PCR, and its TCRdb copy is limited to in-frame clones, with some not included. The data hold roughly 400,000 clones, with about 14% observed a single time. Sequencing input: naive CD4+ T cells from blood. These receptors originate from a man between 25 and 39 years old in good health.

This clone was seen more than once but under ten times. J is TRBJ1-1 and V is TRBV30, with D uncertain. Germline values: CDR1 GTSNPN, CDR2 SVGIG (reference sequence). Trimming took 8 bases from V and 11 from J, leaving 24 bases between them. The CDR3 length is 13 residues. In DNA form, the CDR3 reads TGTGCCAAGATCCAGCCAGGCGGACTCTCTGCTTTCTTT. It codes for CAKIQPGGLSAFF.

This clone was found a few times. This chain connects TRBV29-1 to TRBJ2-7, with 13 bases fitting TRBD2. V lost 2 bases to trimming and J lost 2 bases; unmatched junction nucleotides: 6. Germline CDR1 and CDR2: SQVTM and ANQGSEA. This CDR3 has 16 residues. CDR3 residues: CSVEILGTSGAYEQYF. The CDR3 coding sequence is TGCAGCGTTGAAATCTTAGGGACTAGCGGGGCCTACGAGCAGTACTTC.

The V gene is TRBV9, the J gene TRBJ2-5; TRBD2 agrees at 11 bases. The germline gives CDR1 SGDLS, CDR2 YYNGEE. V lost 3 bases to trimming and J lost 3 bases; unmatched junction nucleotides: 1. The CDR3 covers 14 residues. The CDR3 sequence is CASSEGLAEETQYF. The CDR3 nucleotides are TGTGCCAGCAGCGAGGGACTAGCGGAAGAGACCCAGTACTTC.

This clone has more than one count but fewer than ten. The CDR3 coding sequence is TGTGCCAGCAGCCTAAGTCCCCGGGCCTACGAGCAGTACGTC. Its translation is CASSLSPRAYEQYV. The chain recombines TRBV7-2 with TRBJ2-7, with no clear D. Trimming removed 5 bases from V and 2 bases from J, with 13 bases in between. In germline, CDR1 is SGHTA, CDR2 FQGNSA. The CDR3 is 14 residues long.

In its sample, this clone was seen a few times. The chain is built from TRBV7-2 and TRBJ1-2; 10 bases align to TRBD1. The junction had 10 bases not matched to a gene; V was cut back by 5 bases and J by 7 bases. CDR3 length equals 15 residues. Germline CDR1 is SGHTA and CDR2 is FQGNSA. The CDR3 DNA follows: TGTGCCAGCAGCCGCCTTAGCGGACAGGGGGGTGGCTACACCTTC. This gives the protein CASSRLSGQGGGYTF.

This clone was detected only a few times. This sequence joins TRBV19 and TRBJ1-5; D may be TRBD1 (5 bases). This CDR3 spans 15 amino acids. CDR1 and CDR2 (germline): LNHDA, SQIVND (reference sequence). V was shortened by 1 base and J by 5 bases, with 12 bases between the two germline ends. DNA of the CDR3: TGTGCCAGTAGTATAGCCACCCGCAGGGATCAGCCCCAGCATTTT. This codes for CASSIATRRDQPQHF.

The chain employs TRBV5-1 and TRBJ2-5, with 9 bases matching TRBD1. V lost 4 bases to trimming and J lost 4 bases; unmatched junction nucleotides: 14. CDR1 is SGHRS, CDR2 YFSETQ, per germline. This CDR3 region has 17 residues. The CDR3 DNA sequence: TGCGCCAGCAGCCTAGTCCCGGGACAGGGAACCCTAGAGACCCAGTACTTC. The encoded protein is CASSLVPGQGTLETQYF.

This clone has a single count. The chain recombines TRBV13 with TRBJ1-2, with 8 bases that match TRBD1. Germline assignment: CDR1 PRHDT and CDR2 FYEKMQ (reference sequence). Losses at the gene ends were 0 bases for V and 6 bases for J; bases not matched to a gene: 12. CDR3 length: 17 residues. The CDR3 protein is CASSLGAGQGQADGYTF. CDR3 in DNA: TGTGCCAGCAGCTTAGGGGCAGGACAGGGACAAGCTGATGGCTACACCTTC.

Only one count was recorded for this clone. The J gene is TRBJ2-1, the V gene TRBV4-3, with 7 bases matching TRBD1. The CDR3 contains 16 residues. With V trimmed by 1 base and J by 6 bases, 9 bases remained unmatched. Germline V gene lookup returns CDR1 LGHNA and CDR2 YSLEER. CDR3 nucleotides: TGCGCCAGCAGCCAAGTATGGCCGGGACAGTCCAATGAGCAGTTCTTC. It encodes CASSQVWPGQSNEQFF.

This clone turned up a few times. The chain links TRBV7-8 to TRBJ2-5, with 8 bases fitting TRBD2. Germline V lookup: CDR1 SGHVS, CDR2 FQNEAQ. This CDR3 is built from 13 residues. The V segment lost 7 bases and the J segment 2 bases; nucleotides outside the gene matches: 3. CDR3 loop: CASTRGGQETQYF. The CDR3 DNA follows: TGTGCCAGCACCCGGGGGGGGCAAGAGACCCAGTACTTC.

This clone was seen more than once but under ten times. The chain has TRBV19 and TRBJ2-5, with 11 bases aligning to TRBD2. Germline-derived CDR1 and CDR2 are LNHDA and SQIVND (reference sequence). V lost 6 bases, J lost 1 base, and 13 bases stayed unmatched. CDR3 length: 18 residues. The CDR3 spells CASSLHYAGLAAQETQYF. The CDR3 nucleotides read TGTGCCAGTAGCCTCCACTATGCGGGACTAGCGGCCCAAGAGACCCAGTACTTC.